The clone carrying this T cell receptor (beta chain) was counted between two and nine times. This sample was taken from a study of regulatory T cells in long-lasting Graves disease. Sequencing libraries for TCR beta were prepared with iRepertoire HTBI primers and Arm-PCR of CDR3 regions. One entry per CDR3 protein, called by TCRdb with MiXCR from the multiplex PCR reads. The data contain hundreds of thousands of distinct CDR3 sequences, around 30% of them seen just once; the ten biggest clones take up roughly 40%. Specified time point: persistent/refractory GD, antithyroid drugs over 5 years with positive TRAb. Making the TCR library involved RNA that had been extracted from PBMCs. This CDR3 is 14 amino acids long. Germline V gene data show CDR1 as DFQATT and CDR2 as SNEGSKA (reference sequence). The V gene lost 0 bases and the J gene lost 5 bases, with 13 bases spanning the gap.

This chain joins TRBV20-1 and TRBJ1-2, with TRBD1 as a possible D gene (6 bases). This sample comprised peripheral blood mononuclear cells (PBMCs), obtained when the disease was refractory, from a patient treated with antithyroid drugs. This sequence originates from a female donor with Graves disease. The CDR3 here is CSARDSRGIYGYTF. In DNA form, the CDR3 reads TGCAGTGCTAGAGATTCCAGGGGAATATATGGCTACACCTTC.